This T cell receptor beta chain was obtained from a study of Graves' ophthalmopathy and Graves' hyperthyroidism. Study background: Peripheral blood sampling preceded any treatment and occurred at initial diagnosis.

Germline CDR1 reads SQVTM; CDR2 reads ANQGSEA. V was clipped by 4 bases and J by 3 bases, with 10 bases between them. This CDR3 contains 13 residues. A few counts support this clonotype. RNA transcripts were the template, and TCR beta CDR3 regions were amplified from them. Amplification began with first-round RT-PCR using HTBI primers, then second-round multiplex PCR was performed. A single record per CDR3 protein comes from TCRdb applying MiXCR to the multiplex PCR reads. The table shows a few hundred thousand distinct CDR3 sequences, with about 18% occurring only once. The chain joins TRBV29-1 to TRBJ1-5; D uncertain. The receptor's source is an adult woman with stable Graves' hyperthyroidism. Sequencing was performed on peripheral blood. CDR3: CSVASGVNQPQHF. CDR3 DNA sequence: TGCAGCGTTGCTTCCGGGGTCAATCAGCCCCAGCATTTT. Full variable domain (remainder filled in from reference TRBV29-1 and TRBJ1-5): SAVISQKPSRDICQRGTSLTIQCQVDSQVTMMFWYRQQPGQSLTLIATANQGSEATYESGFVIDKFPISRPNLTFSTLTVSNMSPEDSSIYLCSVASGVNQPQHFGDGTRLSIL.